Listed here is a single TCR beta chain. The antigen remains undetermined. This entry comes from a study of cytomegalovirus exposure and HLA in healthy donors. Study as a whole: Tens of millions of unique TCR sequences came from HLA-typed donors in an early release.

Primers: 60 Vbeta forward and 13 Jbeta reverse. TCRdb keeps only in-frame clones here, not all; method: immunoSEQ multiplex PCR. The sample includes around 230,000 clones, about 77% of them seen just once. Whole-study findings and limits: The classifier reportedly diagnosed cytomegalovirus status with high sensitivity and specificity.

Although they were nominally healthy when sampled, donors likely had unrecorded immune exposures. CDR1 LNHDA and CDR2 SQIVND come from the germline V gene (reference sequence). CDR3 length: 16 residues. V lost 5 bases, J lost 0 bases, and 6 bases stayed unmatched. The sequencing input was PBMCs. The receptor was isolated from a boy under 18 in good health and CMV-seronegative. The chain carries TRBV19 and TRBJ2-1; 8 bases align to TRBD2. As DNA, the CDR3 is TGTGCCAGTAGTCGGGCGGGAGGTAGCTCCTACAATGAGCAGTTCTTC. Protein: CASSRAGGSSYNEQFF.